These 12 T cell receptor beta chains came from one sample sequenced in a study of CD8+CD57+ T cells in acquired aplastic anemia. Genomic DNA served as template for TCR beta VDJ and CDR3 profiling. TCRdb used MiXCR to reprocess the reads, holding one entry per CDR3 protein. The data contain 250,000 to 300,000 distinct CDR3 sequences, 45% to 70% of them seen just once; the ten biggest clones take up under 8.5%. Sequenced sample: sorted CD4+, CD8+, or CD8+CD57+ T cells (not recorded which) from PBMCs. Source of these receptors: a human donor with severe aplastic anemia or a healthy control (not recorded which).

The V call is TRBV24-1, the J call TRBJ1-2; 7 nucleotides line up with TRBD1. The CDR3 covers 14 residues. Trimming at V came to 7 bases and at J to 5 bases, leaving 9 bases not matched to a gene. Per the germline V gene, CDR1 is KGHDR and CDR2 is SFDVKD. The CDR3 loop reads CATSTQGEEYGYTF. Here the CDR3 DNA reads TGTGCCACCAGCACCCAGGGGGAAGAGTATGGCTACACCTTC.

This clonotype was recorded only once. The genes are TRBV9 and TRBJ2-7; D not resolved. Per germline, CDR1 SGDLS and CDR2 YYNGEE. V was shortened by 0 bases and J by 2 bases, with 15 bases between the two germline ends. CDR3 size: 16 residues. The CDR3 nucleotides are TGTGCCAGCAGCGTAGAGGGTTTTCAAGGGACCTACGAGCAGTACTTC. It translates to CASSVEGFQGTYEQYF.

The chain has TRBV12-5 and TRBJ2-6; 7 bases are a match to TRBD1. The length of the CDR3 is 20 residues. The germline V gene has CDR1 LGHNT and CDR2 FRNRAP. With 1 base clipped from V and 0 bases from J, the junction kept 12 bases outside the gene matches. The CDR3: CASGLGELGTVSSGANVLTF. Written as DNA, the CDR3 is TGTGCTAGTGGTTTGGGGGAACTTGGGACAGTGAGCTCTGGGGCCAACGTCCTGACTTTC.

This clonotype was picked up many times. The chain joins TRBV3-1 to TRBJ1-3; 7 nucleotides align to TRBD1. Germline loops: CDR1 LGHDT, CDR2 YNNKEL (reference sequence). After removal of 2 bases from V and 2 bases from J, the junction contained 3 bases not matched to a gene. This CDR3 has 15 residues. This CDR3 reads CASSQNTGAGNTIYF. Written as DNA, the CDR3 is TGTGCCAGCAGCCAAAACACAGGGGCTGGAAACACCATATATTTT.

V is TRBV5-5 and J is TRBJ2-5; D is unresolved. The germline gives CDR1 SGHKS, CDR2 YYEKEE (reference sequence). The V and J ends lost 4 bases and 5 bases respectively, with 21 bases between them. The CDR3 contains 16 residues. For the CDR3, the DNA is TGTGCCAGCAGCAACCTCGGCAGGTTGGTCGAGGAGACCCAGTACTTC. It encodes CASSNLGRLVEETQYF.

The genes are TRBV4-1 and TRBJ2-7; D is perhaps TRBD1 or TRBD2 (6 bases each). Germline assignment: CDR1 MGHRA and CDR2 YSYEKL. This CDR3 contains 16 residues. V shed 1 base and J shed 7 bases, with 20 bases lying between them. This chain's CDR3 is CASSQGVATGAGEQYF. Written as DNA, the CDR3 is TGCGCCAGCAGCCAAGGGGTCGCAACGGGGGCCGGGGAGCAGTACTTC.

About this clonotype: A much more abundant neighbour one base away suggests this may be a read error. This chain joins TRBV10-3 and TRBJ1-6; D possibly corresponds to TRBD1 (5 bases). The CDR3 contains 16 residues. Germline CDR1 reads ENHRY; CDR2 reads SYGVKD. CDR3 coding DNA: TGTGCCAGCAGTGGAGCGCTGGGGGTCGGGGATTCACCCCTCCACTTT. Protein sequence: CASSGALGVGDSPLHF.

This clonotype was detected many times. The V call is TRBV7-8, the J call TRBJ2-5; the D gene is possibly TRBD1 (5 bases). V was shortened by 2 bases and J by 2 bases, with 9 bases between the two germline ends. CDR1 is SGHVS and CDR2 is FQNEAQ in the germline V gene. CDR3 length: 14 amino acids. CDR3 nucleotide sequence: TGTGCCAGCAGCTTAAATCAGGGACAAGAGACCCAGTACTTC. Translation: CASSLNQGQETQYF.

In the case of this clonotype: One junction end does not reproduce the germline sequence, and a read error may be involved. The gene calls are TRBV19 and TRBJ1-1; 8 bases align to TRBD1. CDR1 is LNHDA and CDR2 is SQIVND in the germline V gene (reference sequence). This CDR3 is 14 amino acids long. The CDR3 region is CASSTWTGNNEVFF. The CDR3 DNA reads as TGTGCCAGTAGTACATGGACAGGGAACAATGAAGTTTTCTTT.

The chain joins TRBV25-1 to TRBJ1-6; 9 bases line up with TRBD1. CDR3 size: 18 residues. The trim removed 5 bases at V and 6 bases at J, leaving 14 bases unmatched. CDR1 and CDR2 (germline): MGHDK, SYGVNS. CDR3 region: CASSPGTGTGGTNSPLHF. The CDR3 DNA sequence: TGTGCCAGCAGTCCCGGGACAGGGACCGGGGGTACTAATTCACCCCTCCACTTT.

The chain joins TRBV24-1 to TRBJ2-1; D uncertain. Per the germline V gene, CDR1 is KGHDR and CDR2 is SFDVKD. V lost 5 bases and J lost 6, with 19 bases in between. The CDR3 has 16 residues. The DNA of the CDR3 is TGTGCCACCAGTGGGTCAGGTACCCAGACCTGCAATGAGCAGTTCTTC. This gives the protein CATSGSGTQTCNEQFF.

This clonotype has ten or more counts. The gene calls are TRBV11-2 and TRBJ2-7; possibly TRBD1 or TRBD2 for D (6 bases each). Trimming cost V 0 bases and J 6 bases, with 15 bases left between them. The CDR3 is 15 amino acids. Per the germline V gene, CDR1 is SGHAT and CDR2 is FQNNGV. DNA for the CDR3: TGTGCCAGCAGCTTAGATTTCCCGGAGGGGGTCGAGCAGTACTTC. Protein product: CASSLDFPEGVEQYF.